This T cell receptor beta chain was sequenced during a study of shared clonotypes between healthy human individuals. Study-wide results and caveats: The generation probabilities recorded for non-shared clonotypes fell below those of clonotypes shared by all four donors. Incomplete sequencing of sorted subsets was indicated by rarefaction despite large depth.

Remarks on this clone: Its matching antigen is unknown.

Sequencing was performed with immunoSEQ multiplex PCR; in TCRdb, only in-frame clones are kept and a portion is missing. This table holds about 2 million clones, 85% to 95% found once. This TCR was sampled from a man younger than 35 in good health. The sequenced sample consisted of naive CD4+ T cells sorted from blood. Subset of the sample: CD45RA+ positively selected.

CDR3 residues: CAWSGGYGTEAFF. The CDR3 DNA is TGTGCCTGGAGTGGAGGATATGGAACTGAAGCTTTCTTT. The rearrangement uses TRBV30 and TRBJ1-1; no clear D. The CDR3 is 13 amino acids. In germline, CDR1 is GTSNPN, CDR2 SVGIG (reference sequence). The ends were cut back, 1 base at V and 5 bases at J, with 11 bases in the middle. Full variable domain (missing parts from reference TRBV30 and TRBJ1-1): SQTIHQWPATLVQPVGSPLSLECTVEGTSNPNLYWYRQAAGRGLQLLFYSVGIGQISSEVPQNLSASRPQDRQFILSSKKLLLSDSGFYLCAWSGGYGTEAFFGQGTRLTVV.